The source of this T cell receptor beta chain is a study of technical replicates of blood from a few donors. This CDR3 has 16 amino acids. V was clipped by 5 bases and J by 5 bases, with 21 bases between them. Germline loops: CDR1 MNHEY, CDR2 SMNVEV (reference sequence). Assay: immunoSEQ multiplex PCR; the TCRdb copy retains only in-frame clones and omits some. The table has about 81,000 clones, around 96% seen once. The V call is TRBV27, the J call TRBJ1-1; possible D gene TRBD1, 6 bases. Specimen: T cells isolated from PBMCs. The sequence came from a human donor in good health. The CDR3 nucleotides are TGTGCCAGCAGTACGACCCGGGACATACTAAAAACTGAAGCTTTCTTT. Encoded protein: CASSTTRDILKTEAFF.